The 7 T cell receptor beta chains listed next were all sequenced from one sample in a study of T cells in Graves' hyperthyroidism and ophthalmopathy. Amplification targeted TCR beta CDR3 regions from RNA transcripts. The TCR CDR3 first-round RT-PCR relied on the HTBI primer set. One entry per CDR3 protein results from TCRdb running MiXCR on the multiplex PCR reads. The table lists approximately 150,000 distinct CDR3 sequences, about a tenth of them singletons. The sequencing input was blood. The receptors here all came from a woman in her late teens or twenties with Graves' hyperthyroidism that later progressed to Graves' ophthalmopathy.

There are many counts of this clonotype. The chain couples TRBV3-1 to TRBJ1-2; D may be TRBD1 (5 bases). The CDR3 is 15 residues long. Per germline, CDR1 LGHDT and CDR2 YNNKEL (reference sequence). With 4 bases removed from V and 4 bases from J, the gap between germline ends came to 16 bases. For the CDR3, the DNA is TGTGCCAGCAGCCCCCCCGGCAGGGACCGCTATGGCTACACCTTC. Protein product: CASSPPGRDRYGYTF.

The table lists this clonotype with many counts. The chain uses TRBV6-1 and TRBJ1-2, with D maybe TRBD1 (6 bases). Trimming removed 5 bases from V and 5 bases from J, with 12 bases in between. CDR3 length: 13 residues. Germline V gene data show CDR1 as MNHNS and CDR2 as SASEGT. CDR3 sequence (DNA): TGTGCCAGCAGTTCCAGAACAGGGTATGGCTACACCTTC. Its protein product is CASSSRTGYGYTF.

On this clonotype itself: No conserved phenylalanine or tryptophan is present at the end of the CDR3, so a read error is the likely explanation. This rearrangement joins TRBV28 to TRBJ1-1; no definite D call. Germline CDR1 MDHEN, CDR2 SYDVKM. The V end lost 6 bases, the J end lost 8 bases, and 16 bases lay between the germline ends. This CDR3 region has 13 residues. DNA for the CDR3: TGTGCCAGCAGCCTAGCGGTCTTGACGGAAGCTTTCCTT. Its translation: CASSLAVLTEAFL.

The chain joins TRBV9 to TRBJ1-1; D is perhaps TRBD1 (5 bases). V was pared by 4 bases and J by 0 bases, with 10 bases between. The CDR3 runs to 14 residues. In germline, CDR1 is SGDLS, CDR2 YYNGEE. The CDR3 sequence: CASSRGDMNTEAFF. The CDR3 DNA is TGTGCCAGCAGCAGAGGGGATATGAACACTGAAGCTTTCTTT.

This clonotype was found many times. The chain is built from TRBV12-5 and TRBJ2-7; D is possibly TRBD2 (6 bases). The CDR3 sequence is 14 residues long. V lost 11 bases, J lost 3 bases, and 20 bases lay in between. Germline loops: CDR1 LGHNT, CDR2 FRNRAP. The CDR3 DNA is TGTGCTCCTCTGCGGGGTCGGATAGGCTACGAGCAGTACTTC. Translating it yields CAPLRGRIGYEQYF.

This clonotype was seen many times. The rearrangement uses TRBV29-1 and TRBJ2-5; D uncertain. This CDR3 contains 11 residues. Germline CDR1 SQVTM, CDR2 ANQGSEA. V gave up 7 bases and J gave up 5 bases, with 11 bases separating them. CDR3 loop: CSAWFGETQYF. The CDR3 DNA sequence: TGCAGCGCGTGGTTTGGGGAGACCCAGTACTTC. Filled out from reference TRBV29-1 and TRBJ2-5, the complete variable domain reads SAVISQKPSRDICQRGTSLTIQCQVDSQVTMMFWYRQQPGQSLTLIATANQGSEATYESGFVIDKFPISRPNLTFSTLTVSNMSPEDSSIYLCSAWFGETQYFGPGTRLLVL.

This clonotype was recorded at least ten times. This chain connects TRBV20-1 to TRBJ1-1, with D maybe TRBD1 (5 bases). The CDR3 has 15 amino acids. The germline gives CDR1 DFQATT, CDR2 SNEGSKA (reference sequence). V lost 1 base and J 4 bases, leaving 16 bases between the germline ends. The CDR3 DNA reads TGCAGTGCTAGAGCACGGCTGGCAGGGACCACTGAAGCTTTCTTT. Translation gives CSARARLAGTTEAFF.